Described below is a single T cell receptor (beta chain) sequence and its context. Antigen: not known. The germline V gene has CDR1 SGDLS and CDR2 YYNGEE. The CDR3 totals 16 residues. The V end lost 4 bases, the J end lost 0 bases, and 16 bases lay between the germline ends. The RNA input was about 0.5 to 1 ug, and it was reverse transcribed with random hexamers. It was immunoSEQ multiplex PCR that amplified TCR beta CDR3 across 54 Vbeta and 13 Jbeta. TCRdb re-analysed the immunoSEQ multiplex PCR reads in MiXCR, keeping a single row per CDR3 protein. The table records approximately 76,000 distinct CDR3 sequences, roughly 95% of them present only once. This sample was taken from a study of CD8 T cells in Susac syndrome. Overall study findings and caveats: An acknowledgment was made by the study that its TCR sequencing and HLA analysis involved relatively few individuals.

Sequencing of TCR beta, carried out with a high-throughput approach, was applied to CD8+ and CD4+ T cells from the blood. The patients who served as multiple sclerosis controls were treatment-naive and had stable or active relapsing-remitting disease that fulfilled the revised McDonald criteria. The J gene is TRBJ1-2, the V gene TRBV9, with D maybe TRBD1 (5 bases). The origin of this receptor is a human donor with multiple sclerosis. The sample was CD8+ T cells from PBMCs. This chain's CDR3 is CASSPTNRPANYGYTF. DNA of the CDR3: TGTGCCAGCAGCCCCACCAACAGGCCCGCTAACTATGGCTACACCTTC.